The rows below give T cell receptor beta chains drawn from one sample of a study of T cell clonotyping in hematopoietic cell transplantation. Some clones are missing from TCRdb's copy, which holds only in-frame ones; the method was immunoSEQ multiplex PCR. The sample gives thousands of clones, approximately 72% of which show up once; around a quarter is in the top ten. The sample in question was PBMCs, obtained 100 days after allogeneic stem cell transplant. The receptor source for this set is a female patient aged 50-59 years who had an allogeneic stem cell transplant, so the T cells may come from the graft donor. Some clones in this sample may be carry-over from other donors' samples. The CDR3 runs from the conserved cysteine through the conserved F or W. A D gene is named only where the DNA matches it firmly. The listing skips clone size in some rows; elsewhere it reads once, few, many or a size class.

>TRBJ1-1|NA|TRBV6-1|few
TGTGCCAGCAGTGTCGGTCGTACCGGCACTGAAGCTTTCTTT
CASSVGRTGTEAFF
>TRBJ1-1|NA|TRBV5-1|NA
TGCGCCAGCAGTTTATCCTGGAACACTGAAACTTTCTTT
CASSLSWNTETFF
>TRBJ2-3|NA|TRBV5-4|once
TGTGCCAGCAGCTTGGTACCGGGGGATACGCAGTATTTT
CASSLVPGDTQYF
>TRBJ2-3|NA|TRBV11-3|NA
TGTGCCAGCAGCTTATTTCACAGGCACACAGATACGCAGTATTTT
CASSLFHRHTDTQYF
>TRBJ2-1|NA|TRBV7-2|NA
TGTGCCAGCTCCATCGTAGGGTCAGCCTACAATGAGCAGTTCTTC
CASSIVGSAYNEQFF
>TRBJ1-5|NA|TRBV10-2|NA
TGCGCCAGCAGAAGGACAGAAAATCAGCCCCAGCATTTT
CASRRTENQPQHF
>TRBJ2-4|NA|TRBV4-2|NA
TGTGCCAGCAGCCAAGATCTAGCCAAAAACATTCAGTACTTC
CASSQDLAKNIQYF
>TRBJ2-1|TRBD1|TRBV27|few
TGTGCCAGCAGTACCTCCCGGACAGGGAGTTCCTACAATGAGCAGTTCTTC
CASSTSRTGSSYNEQFF
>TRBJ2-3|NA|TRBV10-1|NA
TGCGCCAGTCCAACCTCAAGCCCCGCGCAGTATTTT
CASPTSSPAQYF
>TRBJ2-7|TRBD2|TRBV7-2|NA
TGTGCCAGCGGGCTTAGCGGGAGCTATTCCTACGAGCAGTACTTC
CASGLSGSYSYEQYF
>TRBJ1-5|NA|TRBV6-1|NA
TGTGCCAGCAGTGAAATCGGCTTCAATCAGCCCCAGCATTTT
CASSEIGFNQPQHF
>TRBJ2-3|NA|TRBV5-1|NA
TGCGCCAGCAGAACGGGACGATTCACAGATACGCAGTATTTT
CASRTGRFTDTQYF
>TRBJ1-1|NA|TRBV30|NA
TGTGCCTGGAGTGTCGCGGTTAACACTGAAGCTTTCTTT
CAWSVAVNTEAFF
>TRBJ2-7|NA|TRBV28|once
TGTGCCAGCAGTACCCACCGGGACCCGTTCGAGCAGTACTTC
CASSTHRDPFEQYF
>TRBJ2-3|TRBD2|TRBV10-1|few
TGCGCCAGCGGGGCCGGGACTAGCGGGAAAGTGGATACGCAGTATTTT
CASGAGTSGKVDTQYF
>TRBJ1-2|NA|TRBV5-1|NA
TGCGCCAGCACCCCGGACAGTCTTAACTATGGCTACACCTTC
CASTPDSLNYGYTF
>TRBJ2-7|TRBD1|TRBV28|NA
TGTGCCAGCAGTAACTTCGGGACAGGTAACACCTACGAGCAGTACTTC
CASSNFGTGNTYEQYF
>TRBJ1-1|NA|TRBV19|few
TGTGCCAGTAGTATTAAGGGGAACACTGAAGCTTTCTTT
CASSIKGNTEAFF
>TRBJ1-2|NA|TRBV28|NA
TGTGCCAGCAGTCTGGTCTCGGCGGGCTACACCTTC
CASSLVSAGYTF
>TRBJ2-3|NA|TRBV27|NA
TGTGCCAGCGGCTCCCGGCCCAACACAGATACGCAGTATTTT
CASGSRPNTDTQYF
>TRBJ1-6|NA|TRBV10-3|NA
TGTGCCATCAGTACTACAGGGTTTTCACCCCTCCACTTT
CAISTTGFSPLHF
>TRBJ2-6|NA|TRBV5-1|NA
TGCGCCAGCAGCTTGGAGGGGTTGCGCTCTGGGGCCAACGTCCTGACTTTC
CASSLEGLRSGANVLTF
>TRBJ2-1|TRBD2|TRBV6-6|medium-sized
TGTGCCAGCAGGACCACGGGACTAGCGGGAGTAAATGAGCAGTTCTTC
CASRTTGLAGVNEQFF
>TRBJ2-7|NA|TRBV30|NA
TGTGCCTGGAGTCAGGCCAGGTTAACCTACGAGCAGTACTTC
CAWSQARLTYEQYF
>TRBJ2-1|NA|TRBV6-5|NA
TGTGCCAGCTGGAGACTCGCTTCTAATGAGCAGTTCTTC
CASWRLASNEQFF
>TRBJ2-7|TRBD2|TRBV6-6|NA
TGTGCCAGCAGGGATAGCGGGAGTTTTTACGAGCAGTACTTC
CASRDSGSFYEQYF
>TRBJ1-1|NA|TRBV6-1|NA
TGTGCCAGCAGTGTGGAATCCAGGGTGAACACTGAAGCTTTCTTT
CASSVESRVNTEAFF
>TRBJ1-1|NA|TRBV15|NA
TGTGCCACCAGCAGAGGTAGACAGCCCAGCACTGAAGCTTTCTTT
CATSRGRQPSTEAFF
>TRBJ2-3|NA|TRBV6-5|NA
TGTGCCAGCAGACTGTCTGGTAGCGGAGATACGCAGTATTTT
CASRLSGSGDTQYF
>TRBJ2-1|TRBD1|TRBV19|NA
TGTGCCAGTAACAGGGGTCCCTCCTACAATGAGCAGTTCTTC
CASNRGPSYNEQFF
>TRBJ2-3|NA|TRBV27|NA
TGTGCCAGCAGTTTAAGGCTACCCACAGATACGCAGTATTTT
CASSLRLPTDTQYF
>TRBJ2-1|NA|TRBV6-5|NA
TGTGCCACCCTACCCCGACTCACCTCCTACAATGAGCAGTTCTTC
CATLPRLTSYNEQFF
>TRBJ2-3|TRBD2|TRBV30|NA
TGTGCCTGGATACCGGTGGTAGCGGGATTCGGTACGCAGTATTTT
CAWIPVVAGFGTQYF
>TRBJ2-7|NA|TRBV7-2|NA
TGTGCCAGCAGCTCTACTACCTACGAGCAGTACTTC
CASSSTTYEQYF
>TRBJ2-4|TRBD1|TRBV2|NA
TGTGCCAGCAGCCAGGGGACAGAAATAGACATTCAGTACTTC
CASSQGTEIDIQYF
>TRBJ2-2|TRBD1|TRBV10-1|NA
TGCGCCAGCGGCCGGGACAGGGGGCCAGCAGGCACCGGGGAGCTGTTTTTT
CASGRDRGPAGTGELFF
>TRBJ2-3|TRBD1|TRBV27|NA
TGTGCCAGCACCCGAAGGGGGCTAACAGATACGCAGTATTTT
CASTRRGLTDTQYF
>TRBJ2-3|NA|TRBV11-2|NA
TGTGCCAGCAGCCTACACGATCCGAGAACAGATACGCAGTATTTT
CASSLHDPRTDTQYF
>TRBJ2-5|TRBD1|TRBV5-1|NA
TGCGCCAGCAGCTTGACAGGGGTAGAGACCCAGTACTTC
CASSLTGVETQYF
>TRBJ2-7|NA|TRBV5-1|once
TGCGCCAGCAGCTTGAGAGCGGAGGGCTACGAGCAGTACTTC
CASSLRAEGYEQYF
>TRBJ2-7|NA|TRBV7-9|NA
TGTGCCAGCAGCTCGGGCCGCTACGAGCAGTACTTC
CASSSGRYEQYF
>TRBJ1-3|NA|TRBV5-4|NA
TGTGCCAGCAGCTTGGGGCCCCACATCCTCCCTGGAAACACCATATATTTT
CASSLGPHILPGNTIYF
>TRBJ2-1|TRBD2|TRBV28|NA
TGTGCCAGCAGTTTGGGCGGGAGGCCCTACAATGAGCAGTTCTTC
CASSLGGRPYNEQFF
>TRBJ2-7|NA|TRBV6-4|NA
TGTGCCAGCAGTTGGACAGACTCCTACGAGCAGTACTTC
CASSWTDSYEQYF
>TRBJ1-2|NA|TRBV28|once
TGTGCCAGCAGTCCAAGGATCTGGGGCTACACCTTC
CASSPRIWGYTF
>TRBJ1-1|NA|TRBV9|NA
TGTGCCAGCAGCGTAGGCGCAGGGGAGGGGAACACTGAAGCTTTCTTT
CASSVGAGEGNTEAFF
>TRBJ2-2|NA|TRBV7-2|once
TGTGCCAGCAGCTTAGGACAATTCGGGGAGCTGTTTTTT
CASSLGQFGELFF
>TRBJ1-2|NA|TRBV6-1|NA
TGTGCCAGCAGTGAAGCCCCCAGAATTAGTGGCTACACCTTC
CASSEAPRISGYTF
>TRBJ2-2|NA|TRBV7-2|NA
TGTGCCAGCAGCTTAGATTTCAGCACGAACACCGGGGAGCTGTTTTTT
CASSLDFSTNTGELFF
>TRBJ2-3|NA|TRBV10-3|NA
TGTGCCATCAGGGGGGAGGCAAACGTCAAGGGCACAGATACGCAGTATTTT
CAIRGEANVKGTDTQYF
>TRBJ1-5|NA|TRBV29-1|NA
TGCAGCGCCCGGACAACCATCAATCAGCCCCAGCATTTT
CSARTTINQPQHF
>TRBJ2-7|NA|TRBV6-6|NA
TGTGCCAGCAGCCCGACAGGTTCCCACTACGAGCAGTACTTC
CASSPTGSHYEQYF
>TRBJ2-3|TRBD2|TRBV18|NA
TGTGCCAGCAGAACTAGCGGAGGGGGAGGCACAGATACGCAGTATTTT
CASRTSGGGGTDTQYF
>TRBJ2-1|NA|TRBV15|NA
TGTGCCACCAGCAGAGCGGTCGGCAGGGTGGTGGCTGAGCAGTTCTTC
CATSRAVGRVVAEQFF